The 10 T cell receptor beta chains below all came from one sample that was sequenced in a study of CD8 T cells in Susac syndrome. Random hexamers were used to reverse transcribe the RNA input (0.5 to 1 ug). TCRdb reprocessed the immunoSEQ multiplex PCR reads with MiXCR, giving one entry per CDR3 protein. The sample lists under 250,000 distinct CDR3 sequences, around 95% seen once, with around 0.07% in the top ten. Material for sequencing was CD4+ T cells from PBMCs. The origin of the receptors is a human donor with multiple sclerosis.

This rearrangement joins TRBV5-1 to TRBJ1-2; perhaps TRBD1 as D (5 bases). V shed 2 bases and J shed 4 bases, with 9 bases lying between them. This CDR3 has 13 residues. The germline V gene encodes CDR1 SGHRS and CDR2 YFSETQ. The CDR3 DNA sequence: TGCGCCAGCAGCTTCAGGGAGAGCTATGGCTACACCTTC. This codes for CASSFRESYGYTF.

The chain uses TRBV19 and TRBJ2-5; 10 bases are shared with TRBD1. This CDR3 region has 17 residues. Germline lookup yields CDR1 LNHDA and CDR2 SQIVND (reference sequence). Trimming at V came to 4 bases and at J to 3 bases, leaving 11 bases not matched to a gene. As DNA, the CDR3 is TGTGCCAGTAGTACTCTAGACCGGGACAGGGGTAAAGAGACCCAGTACTTC. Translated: CASSTLDRDRGKETQYF.

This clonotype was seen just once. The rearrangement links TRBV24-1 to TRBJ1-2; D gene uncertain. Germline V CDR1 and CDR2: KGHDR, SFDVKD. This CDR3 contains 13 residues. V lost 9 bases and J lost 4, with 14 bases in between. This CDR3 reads CATYHIGFYGYTF. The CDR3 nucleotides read TGTGCCACCTACCACATCGGGTTCTATGGCTACACCTTC.

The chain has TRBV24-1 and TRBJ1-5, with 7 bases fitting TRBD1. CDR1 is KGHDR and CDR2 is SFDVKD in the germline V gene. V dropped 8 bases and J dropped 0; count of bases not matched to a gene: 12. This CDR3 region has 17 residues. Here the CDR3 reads CATTNRGTEDSNQPQHF. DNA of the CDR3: TGTGCCACCACTAACAGAGGGACAGAAGATAGCAATCAGCCCCAGCATTTT.

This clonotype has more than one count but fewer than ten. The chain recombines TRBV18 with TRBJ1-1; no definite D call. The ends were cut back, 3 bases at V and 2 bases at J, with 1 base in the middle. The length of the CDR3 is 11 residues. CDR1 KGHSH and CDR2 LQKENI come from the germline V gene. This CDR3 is CASSPNTEAFF. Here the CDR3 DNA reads TGTGCCAGCTCACCCAACACTGAAGCTTTCTTT.

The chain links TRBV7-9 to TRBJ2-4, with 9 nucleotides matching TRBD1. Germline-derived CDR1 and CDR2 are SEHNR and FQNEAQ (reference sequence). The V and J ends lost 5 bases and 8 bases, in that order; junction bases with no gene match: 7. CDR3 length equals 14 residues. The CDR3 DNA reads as TGTGCCAGCAGCCCACGGACAGGGGAGGACATTCAGTACTTC. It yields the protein CASSPRTGEDIQYF.

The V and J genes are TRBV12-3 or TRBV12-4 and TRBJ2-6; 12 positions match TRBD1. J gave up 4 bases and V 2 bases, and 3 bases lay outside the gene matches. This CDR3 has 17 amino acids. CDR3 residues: CASSLRDRGLGANVLTF. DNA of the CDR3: TGTGCCAGCAGTTTAAGGGACAGGGGGCTCGGGGCCAACGTCCTGACTTTC.

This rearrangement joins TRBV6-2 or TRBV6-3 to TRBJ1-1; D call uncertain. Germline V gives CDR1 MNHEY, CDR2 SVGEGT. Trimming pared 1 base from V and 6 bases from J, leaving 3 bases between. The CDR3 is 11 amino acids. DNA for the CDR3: TGTGCCAGCAGTTACTACGCTGAAGCTTTCTTT. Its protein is CASSYYAEAFF.

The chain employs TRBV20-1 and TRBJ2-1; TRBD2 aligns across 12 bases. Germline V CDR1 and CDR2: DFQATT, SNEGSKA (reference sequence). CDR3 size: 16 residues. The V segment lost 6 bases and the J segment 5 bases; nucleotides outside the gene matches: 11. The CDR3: CSAESTSGGLDNEQFF. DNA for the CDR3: TGCAGTGCCGAATCAACTAGCGGGGGGCTGGACAATGAGCAGTTCTTC.

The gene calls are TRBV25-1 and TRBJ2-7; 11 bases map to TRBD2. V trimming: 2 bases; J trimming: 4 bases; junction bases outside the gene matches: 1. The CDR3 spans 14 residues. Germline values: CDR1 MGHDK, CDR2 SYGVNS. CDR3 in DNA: TGTGCCAGCAGTGAAACTAGCGGGAGTTACGAGCAGTACGTC. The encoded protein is CASSETSGSYEQYV.